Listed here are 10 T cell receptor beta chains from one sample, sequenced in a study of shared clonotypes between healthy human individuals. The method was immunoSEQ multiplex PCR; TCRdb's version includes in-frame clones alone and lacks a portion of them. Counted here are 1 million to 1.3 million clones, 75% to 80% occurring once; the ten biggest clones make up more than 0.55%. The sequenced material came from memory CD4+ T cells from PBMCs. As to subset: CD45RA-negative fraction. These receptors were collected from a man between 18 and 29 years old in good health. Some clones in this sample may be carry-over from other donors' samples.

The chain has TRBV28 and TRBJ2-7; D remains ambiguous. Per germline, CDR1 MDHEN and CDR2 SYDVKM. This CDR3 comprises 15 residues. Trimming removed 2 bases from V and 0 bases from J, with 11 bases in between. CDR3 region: CASSLGQFGSYEQYF. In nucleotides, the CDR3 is TGTGCCAGCAGTTTAGGTCAGTTCGGCTCCTACGAGCAGTACTTC.

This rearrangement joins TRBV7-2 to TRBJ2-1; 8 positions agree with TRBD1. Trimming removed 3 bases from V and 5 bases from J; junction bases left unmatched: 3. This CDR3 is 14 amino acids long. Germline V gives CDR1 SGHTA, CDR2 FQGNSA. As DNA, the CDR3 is TGTGCCAGCAGCTTTCGGACAGGGAACAATGAGCAGTTCTTC. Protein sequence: CASSFRTGNNEQFF.

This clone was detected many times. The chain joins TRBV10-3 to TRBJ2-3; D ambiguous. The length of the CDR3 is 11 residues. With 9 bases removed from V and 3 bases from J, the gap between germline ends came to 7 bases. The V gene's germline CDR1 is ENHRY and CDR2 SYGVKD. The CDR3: CAIGKTDTQYF. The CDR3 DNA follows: TGTGCCATTGGGAAAACAGATACGCAGTATTTT.

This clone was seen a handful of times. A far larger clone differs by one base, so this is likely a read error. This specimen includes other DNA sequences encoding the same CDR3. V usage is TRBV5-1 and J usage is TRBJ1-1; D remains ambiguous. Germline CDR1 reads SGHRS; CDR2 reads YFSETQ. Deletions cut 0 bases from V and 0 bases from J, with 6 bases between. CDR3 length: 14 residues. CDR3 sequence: CASSLGLMNTEAFF. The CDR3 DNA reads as TGCGCCAGCAGCTTGGGACTCATGAACACTGAAGCTTTCTTT.

The CDR3 reads CASSQTSRDEQFF. The CDR3 DNA follows: TGTGCCAGCAGCCAAACCTCTAGGGATGAGCAGTTCTTC. The chain joins TRBV2 to TRBJ2-1, with D uncertain. Germline V gene data show CDR1 as SNHLY and CDR2 as FYNNEI. The ends were cut back, 6 bases at V and 8 bases at J, with 14 bases in the middle. The CDR3 is 13 amino acids.

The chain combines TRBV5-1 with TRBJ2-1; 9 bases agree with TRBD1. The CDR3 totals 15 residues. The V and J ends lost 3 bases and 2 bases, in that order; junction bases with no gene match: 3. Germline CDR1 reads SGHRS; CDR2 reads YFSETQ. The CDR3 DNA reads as TGCGCCAGCAGCTCGGGACAGGGCCCCTACAATGAGCAGTTCTTC. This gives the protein CASSSGQGPYNEQFF.

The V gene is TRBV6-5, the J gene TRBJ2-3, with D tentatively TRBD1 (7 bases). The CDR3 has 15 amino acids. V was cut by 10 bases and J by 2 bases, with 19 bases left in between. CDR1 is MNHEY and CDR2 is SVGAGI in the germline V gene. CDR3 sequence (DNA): TGTGCCACCCAGGGGGGAGGACGCTACACAGATACGCAGTATTTT. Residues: CATQGGGRYTDTQYF.

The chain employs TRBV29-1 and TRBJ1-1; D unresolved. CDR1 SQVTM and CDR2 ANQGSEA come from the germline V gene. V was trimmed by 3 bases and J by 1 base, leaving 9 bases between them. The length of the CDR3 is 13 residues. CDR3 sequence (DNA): TGCAGCGTTGAGGGAGAATCGAACACTGAAGCTTTCTTT. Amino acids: CSVEGESNTEAFF.

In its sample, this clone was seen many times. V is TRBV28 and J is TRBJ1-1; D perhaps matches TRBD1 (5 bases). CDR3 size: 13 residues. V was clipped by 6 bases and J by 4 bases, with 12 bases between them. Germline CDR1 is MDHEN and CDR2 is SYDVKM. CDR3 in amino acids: CASRPQGATEAFF. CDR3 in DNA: TGTGCCAGCAGACCCCAGGGTGCCACTGAAGCTTTCTTT.

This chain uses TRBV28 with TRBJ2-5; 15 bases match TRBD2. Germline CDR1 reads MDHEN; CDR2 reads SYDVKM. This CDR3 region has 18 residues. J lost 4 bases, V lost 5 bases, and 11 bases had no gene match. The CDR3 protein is CASSLPRGLAGGIETQYF. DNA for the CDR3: TGTGCCAGCAGTCTACCCCGGGGACTAGCGGGAGGTATAGAGACCCAGTACTTC.